This T cell receptor (beta chain) was identified in a study of OX40 agonist ivuxolimab in advanced cancers. General study findings and limits: Some of the lowest clonal expansion was seen in partial responders at 0.1-3.0 mg/kg. Certain nonresponding patients likewise had low normalized T-cell clonal expansion.

Repertoires were generated with immunoSEQ multiplex PCR, while TCRdb's copy carries only in-frame clones and drops some. The profile shows 60,000 to 75,000 clones, approximately 80% of them singletons. The V and J ends lost 0 bases and 6 bases respectively, with 10 bases between them. CDR3 length: 13 residues. Germline V gene sequence: CDR1 SGHTS, CDR2 YDEGEE. In regard to this clone: Its antigen is still unknown.

The receptor was derived from an adult with an advanced solid tumor such as melanoma, head and neck, liver or kidney cancer. This chain uses TRBV5-8 with TRBJ2-7; possibly TRBD2 for D (5 bases). This material consisted of CD4+ or CD8+ T cells sorted from blood, taken in a trial of the OX40 agonist ivuxolimab. The CDR3 nucleotides read TGTGCCAGCAGCTTGGAGATGAGGGCCGAGCAGTACTTC. Translating it yields CASSLEMRAEQYF.